The T cell receptor (beta chain) described here comes from a study of cytomegalovirus exposure and HLA in healthy donors. PCR employed 60 Vbeta and 13 Jbeta primers. In the study's own analysis: Approximately 9.9 million shared chains were among the 65 million to 85 million unique TCR beta chains that a later analysis counted. The method was immunoSEQ multiplex PCR; TCRdb's version includes in-frame clones alone and lacks a portion of them. Clone size and the V and J calls come from that table; the DNA yielded D and trimming. Of hundreds of thousands of clones listed, approximately 78% are singletons. This CDR3 has 13 residues. Trimming stripped 0 bases from V and 6 bases from J, with 9 bases between. Germline V gene lookup returns CDR1 MGHRA and CDR2 YSYEKL. This clone occurred a few times. Its antigen remains unidentified. Study outcomes and limitations: Under in vitro conditions, three CMV-associated chains were confirmed as specific for CMV antigens. Later analysis suggested links between common viral pathogens and several top significant clusters. Cytomegalovirus association was assigned to about 180 TCR beta chains.

The gene calls are TRBV4-1 and TRBJ2-7; no reliable D call. Sequencing input: PBMCs. The receptor comes from a male donor in good health and CMV-seronegative. The CDR3 coding sequence is TGCGCCAGCAGCCAAGAGAGGAGAGGCGAGCAGTACTTC. This codes for CASSQERRGEQYF.